This T cell receptor beta chain stems from a study of blood T cell repertoires in COVID-19. Background on the study: COVID-19 samples collected from the United States, Italy and Spain covered acute and convalescent phases. PBMCs, B-cell-depleted T cells, or T cells were the source of the cDNA or gDNA that made up the material.

This clone has just one count. Per the original methods: By means of reference gene primer amplification, nucleated cell counts were estimated. Data came from immunoSEQ multiplex PCR; TCRdb stores just in-frame clones and leaves some out. Clone size and the V and J calls come from that table; the DNA yielded D and trimming. The sample carries about 240,000 clones, roughly four fifths recorded once. V was shortened by 3 bases and J by 0 bases, with 6 bases between the two germline ends. The CDR3 consists of 14 residues. CDR1 is SEHNR, CDR2 FQNEAQ, per germline (reference sequence). The TCR originated in a woman younger than 30 with acute or convalescent COVID-19. The chain carries TRBV7-9 and TRBJ1-3; no clear D. The sample comprised peripheral blood. The CDR3 DNA reads as TGTGCCAGCAGCTTCGTCAGCTCTGGAAACACCATATATTTT. Translated, it gives CASSFVSSGNTIYF.